The T cell receptor (beta chain) under discussion was sequenced for a study of blood T cell repertoires in COVID-19. About the study: The cDNA or gDNA used as material had been derived from T cells, B-cell-depleted T cells, or PBMCs.

The method was immunoSEQ multiplex PCR; TCRdb's version includes in-frame clones alone and lacks a portion of them. The sample lists roughly 85,000 clones, around 86% occurring once. The receptor was isolated from a man aged 45-65 years with active or convalescent COVID-19. What was sequenced was peripheral blood.

The CDR3 bases are TGTGCCAGCAGTGAAGGTCTAGCGGGAATCAATGAGCAGTTCTTC. Amino acid sequence: CASSEGLAGINEQFF. The chain links TRBV2 to TRBJ2-1; 9 bases align to TRBD2. The ends lost 1 base at V and 6 bases at J; junction bases unmatched: 4. CDR1 SNHLY and CDR2 FYNNEI come from the germline V gene. The CDR3 has 15 amino acids.